The rows below give T cell receptor beta chains drawn from one sample of a study of beta chain features in type 1 diabetes. Libraries were prepared by immunoSEQ multiplex PCR; TCRdb keeps only in-frame clonotypes and omits some of them. Altogether hundreds of thousands of clones are present, 15% to 17% being singletons, with the ten largest covering about 0.086%. The sample was naive CD4+ T cells from blood. The receptors were gathered from a man between 18 and 29 years old in good health. CDR3s include the opening cysteine and the closing phenylalanine or tryptophan. The D gene is left open where the match is weak. The size field is filled for only some rows; it gives once, few, many or a size class.

D	J	V	size	CDR3	DNA
.	TRBJ1-5	TRBV30	.	CAWSVGIPWGNQPQHF	TGTGCCTGGAGTGTGGGCATACCATGGGGCAATCAGCCCCAGCATTTT
TRBD1	TRBJ1-2	TRBV7-9	few	CASSPRQGPLGYTF	TGTGCCAGCAGCCCCCGACAGGGGCCACTTGGCTACACCTTC
.	TRBJ1-2	TRBV14	few	CASSPLYGPGIASGYTF	TGTGCCAGCAGCCCACTCTACGGCCCAGGGATCGCGAGTGGCTACACCTTC
.	TRBJ2-5	TRBV7-9	few	CASSRRDPPGRTPRGQYF	TGCGCCAGCAGCCGACGGGACCCCCCGGGACGCACTCCCCGTGGCCAGTACTTC
.	TRBJ1-3	TRBV28	few	CASSRTSGNTIYF	TGTGCCAGCAGTCGGACCTCTGGAAACACCATATATTTT
.	TRBJ2-6	TRBV7-3	few	CASSLKLISSGANVLTF	TGTGCCAGCAGCTTAAAACTGATAAGCTCTGGGGCCAACGTCCTGACTTTC
.	TRBJ2-7	TRBV11-2	.	CASSRGGGEYEQYF	TGTGCCAGCAGCCGGGGAGGGGGCGAATACGAGCAGTACTTC
TRBD1	TRBJ2-4	TRBV28	few	CASSSRYRGLGKNIQYF	TGTGCCAGCAGTTCCCGGTACAGGGGGCTAGGCAAAAACATTCAGTACTTC
TRBD2	TRBJ2-2	TRBV2	.	CASRIRATRTSIGSGELFF	TGTGCCAGCAGGATTCGAGCTACCCGGACTAGCATCGGTTCCGGGGAGCTGTTTTTT
TRBD2	TRBJ2-3	TRBV11-3	few	CASSYSGGDTDTQYF	TGTGCCAGCAGCTACAGCGGGGGGGACACAGATACGCAGTATTTT
.	TRBJ1-6	TRBV27	.	CASSPDRNNSPLHF	TGTGCCAGCAGCCCGGACAGAAATAATTCACCCCTCCACTTT
.	TRBJ2-7	TRBV29-1	.	CSARGSLYEQYF	TGCAGCGCCCGAGGGTCTCTCTACGAGCAGTACTTC
.	TRBJ1-2	TRBV11-1	.	CASSLGKPQDYINYGYTF	TGTGCCAGCAGCTTGGGGAAACCGCAGGATTATATTAACTATGGCTACACCTTC
TRBD2	TRBJ2-5	TRBV18	.	CASSPLNLAGGETQYF	TGTGCCAGCTCACCATTAAATCTAGCGGGAGGAGAGACCCAGTACTTC
.	TRBJ2-7	TRBV2	.	CASSEISPSEQYF	TGTGCCAGCAGTGAAATTTCTCCCTCCGAGCAGTACTTC
.	TRBJ2-1	TRBV5-5	few	CASSVVNEQFF	TGTGCCAGCAGCGTTGTCAATGAGCAGTTCTTC
TRBD1	TRBJ2-1	TRBV19	.	CASSQNRGVEQFF	TGTGCCAGTAGTCAAAACAGGGGTGTTGAGCAGTTCTTC
TRBD1	TRBJ2-3	TRBV7-9	.	CASTRGQGLTDTQYF	TGTGCCAGCACCCGGGGACAGGGTCTCACAGATACGCAGTATTTT
TRBD1	TRBJ1-4	TRBV25-1	few	CASSDHRGSNEKLFF	TGTGCCAGCAGCGATCACAGGGGGTCTAATGAAAAACTGTTTTTT
TRBD1	TRBJ2-1	TRBV6-4	few	CASRKDRGSAGNEQFF	TGTGCCAGCAGAAAAGACAGGGGGTCAGCCGGGAATGAGCAGTTCTTC
TRBD1	TRBJ1-4	TRBV28	.	CASRPDGQGEKLFF	TGTGCCAGCAGACCCGATGGACAGGGGGAAAAACTGTTTTTT
TRBD1	TRBJ1-2	TRBV15	.	CATSHRSRDRGSYGYTF	TGTGCCACCAGCCACCGATCGAGAGACAGGGGGAGCTATGGCTACACCTTC
.	TRBJ2-3	TRBV5-6	.	CASSLGLAGDTQYF	TGTGCCAGCAGCTTGGGGTTAGCAGGGGATACGCAGTATTTT
.	TRBJ1-3	TRBV9	.	CASSVHVDSGNTIYF	TGTGCCAGCAGCGTTCACGTCGACTCTGGAAACACCATATATTTT
TRBD2	TRBJ2-7	TRBV13	.	CASSLAAGVRSYEQYF	TGTGCCAGCAGCTTAGCAGCGGGGGTGAGGTCCTACGAGCAGTACTTC
.	TRBJ2-4	TRBV25-1	few	CASSEGVRVGGAKNIQYF	TGTGCCAGCAGTGAAGGCGTTCGGGTCGGTGGGGCCAAAAACATTCAGTACTTC
.	TRBJ1-5	TRBV20-1	few	CSASGNQPQHF	TGCAGTGCATCGGGCAATCAGCCCCAGCATTTT
TRBD1	TRBJ1-2	TRBV5-6	few	CASTLQGSTTNYGYTF	TGTGCCAGCACCCTACAGGGGAGCACGACTAACTATGGCTACACCTTC
.	TRBJ2-3	TRBV6-6	few	CASSQIGLGIADTQYF	TGTGCCAGCAGCCAAATCGGACTTGGGATCGCAGATACGCAGTATTTT
.	TRBJ1-2	TRBV2	.	CASKGQASLNYGYTF	TGTGCCAGCAAAGGGCAGGCATCCTTAAACTATGGCTACACCTTC
.	TRBJ2-7	TRBV25-1	few	CASSAISYEQYF	TGTGCCAGCAGTGCGATCTCCTACGAGCAGTACTTC
.	TRBJ2-1	TRBV25-1	few	CASSLTDTYNEQFF	TGTGCCAGCAGCCTTACGGATACCTACAATGAGCAGTTCTTC
.	TRBJ2-1	TRBV7-2	once	CASSLRGSSYNEQFF	TGTGCCAGCAGCTTACGAGGGAGCTCCTACAATGAGCAGTTCTTC
.	TRBJ1-1	TRBV2	.	CASRELTGGEAFF	TGTGCCAGCAGGGAGCTGACAGGCGGTGAAGCTTTCTTT
TRBD1	TRBJ1-6	TRBV4-3	.	CASSQLQGDPGSPLHF	TGCGCCAGCAGCCAATTACAGGGGGACCCGGGTTCACCCCTCCACTTT
.	TRBJ1-3	TRBV11-2	.	CASSKWNTIYF	TGTGCCAGCAGCAAGTGGAACACCATATATTTT
TRBD2	TRBJ2-5	TRBV28	.	CASSLGAGGQETQYF	TGTGCCAGCAGTTTGGGAGCGGGGGGCCAAGAGACCCAGTACTTC
TRBD1	TRBJ2-7	TRBV9	few	CASSPWDRGREQYF	TGTGCCAGCAGCCCCTGGGACAGGGGGCGAGAGCAGTACTTC
TRBD2	TRBJ2-3	TRBV7-9	few	CASSPGLAGGTDTQYF	TGTGCCAGCAGCCCCGGACTAGCGGGAGGCACAGATACGCAGTATTTT
.	TRBJ1-4	TRBV7-9	.	CASRPGGNEKLFF	TGTGCCAGCCGGCCGGGGGGTAATGAAAAACTGTTTTTT
.	TRBJ1-1	TRBV2	.	CASRAVQKHDTEAFF	TGTGCCAGCAGAGCAGTTCAGAAACACGACACTGAAGCTTTCTTT
.	TRBJ1-5	TRBV28	.	CASSIAQQPQHF	TGTGCCAGCAGCATCGCACAGCAGCCCCAGCATTTT
.	TRBJ1-1	TRBV19	few	CATGDLPGTEAFF	TGTGCCACCGGGGACCTCCCAGGTACTGAAGCTTTCTTT
.	TRBJ1-1	TRBV6-6	.	CASSYGSSEAFF	TGTGCCAGCAGTTACGGGTCGTCTGAAGCTTTCTTT
TRBD2	TRBJ2-3	TRBV7-2	few	CASSLGLARKTDTQYF	TGTGCCAGCAGCTTAGGACTAGCTAGAAAGACAGATACGCAGTATTTT
TRBD2	TRBJ2-1	TRBV6-1	.	CASGPGLAVYNEQFF	TGTGCCAGCGGGCCGGGACTAGCGGTCTACAATGAGCAGTTCTTC
.	TRBJ1-1	TRBV14	few	CASSQVLGAMNTEAFF	TGTGCCAGCAGCCAAGTCTTAGGGGCCATGAACACTGAAGCTTTCTTT
TRBD1	TRBJ1-4	TRBV11-2	.	CASSLVGTGKEKLFF	TGTGCCAGCAGCTTAGTCGGGACAGGGAAGGAAAAACTGTTTTTT
.	TRBJ2-1	TRBV10-3	.	CAIRGTPNEQFF	TGTGCCATCAGGGGAACCCCCAATGAGCAGTTCTTC
.	TRBJ1-2	TRBV29-1	few	CSVEDWSRLGDYGYTF	TGCAGCGTTGAAGATTGGAGTAGACTTGGGGACTATGGCTACACCTTC
TRBD2	TRBJ2-4	TRBV5-1	.	CASSLGLAGQNIQYF	TGCGCCAGCAGCTTGGGTCTAGCGGGGCAAAACATTCAGTACTTC
.	TRBJ2-1	TRBV11-3	few	CASSSGDIYNEQFF	TGTGCCAGCAGCTCCGGGGATATCTACAATGAGCAGTTCTTC
.	TRBJ2-2	TRBV7-8	.	CASSLGLLARSGELFF	TGTGCCAGCAGCTTAGGTCTGTTAGCTCGGTCCGGGGAGCTGTTTTTT
TRBD1	TRBJ2-1	TRBV18	.	CASSAITGASSYNEQFF	TGTGCCAGCTCAGCCATCACAGGGGCTAGCTCCTACAATGAGCAGTTCTTC
TRBD2	TRBJ2-1	TRBV6-1	few	CASSNGRNEQFF	TGTGCCAGCAGTAACGGGAGGAATGAGCAGTTCTTC
.	TRBJ1-6	TRBV2	.	CASSGEVGSYNSPLHF	TGTGCCAGCAGTGGGGAAGTGGGCTCCTATAATTCACCCCTCCACTTT
.	TRBJ2-5	TRBV7-9	.	CASSPRAGETQYF	TGTGCCAGCAGCCCTCGGGCCGGAGAGACCCAGTACTTC
.	TRBJ1-1	TRBV9	.	CASSVGGVRTEAFF	TGTGCCAGCAGCGTGGGGGGCGTCCGCACTGAAGCTTTCTTT